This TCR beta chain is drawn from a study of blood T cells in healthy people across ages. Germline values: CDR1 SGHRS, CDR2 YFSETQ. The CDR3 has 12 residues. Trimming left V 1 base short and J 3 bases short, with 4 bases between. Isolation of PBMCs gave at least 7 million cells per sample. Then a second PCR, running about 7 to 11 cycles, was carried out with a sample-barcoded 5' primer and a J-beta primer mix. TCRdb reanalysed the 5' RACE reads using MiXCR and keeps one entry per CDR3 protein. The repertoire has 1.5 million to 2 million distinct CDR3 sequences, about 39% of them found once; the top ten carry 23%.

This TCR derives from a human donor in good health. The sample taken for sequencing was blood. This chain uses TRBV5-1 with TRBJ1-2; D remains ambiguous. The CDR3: CASSLYDYGYTF. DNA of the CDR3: TGCGCCAGCAGCTTGTACGACTATGGCTACACCTTC.